The subject of this entry is one T cell receptor (beta chain). This clone was seen only a few times. There is no known antigen for this receptor. Nothing much larger sits one base from this clone, and base qualities are not available. The CDR3 covers 15 residues, taking in both the cysteine and the phenylalanine. Only CDR3 DNA is held: 45 bases, read in frame from base 1. The germline V gene provides CDR1 MDHEN and CDR2 SYDVKM. V and J are trimmed by 5 bases and 5 bases, and the gene matches miss 9 bases of the junction. This sample was taken from a study of CD8+ T cells in alopecia areata (dated by TCRdb to 2017 to 2018). For the wider study: High-throughput TCRbeta sequencing was used to examine T cell clonal expansion in alopecia areata in both the C3H/HeJ mouse model and human patients. Scalp tissue and sorted CD4+ and CD8+ peripheral blood T cells from patchy and totalis/universalis alopecia areata patients and from healthy controls were covered by human TCRbeta sequencing. Scalp clonality was compared among normal scalp (n=4), patchy alopecia areata scalp (n=8), and alopecia totalis/universalis scalp (n=8). RNA came from the PAXgene miRNA kit for fixed scalp, the miRNeasy kit for PBMCs, and the RNeasy kit for mouse skin. TCRbeta CDR3 regions were amplified by immunoSEQ multiplex PCR with 35 Vbeta forward and 13 Jbeta reverse primers.

Libraries were constructed by the immunoSEQ multiplex PCR assay. To provide template for TCR sequencing, every sample had RNA extracted and reverse transcribed into cDNA. SuperScript III was used for first-strand cDNA synthesis, primed with a 2:1 mix of oligo-dT and random hexamers. A synthetic immune receptor repertoire was used to assess amplification bias, and residual bias was removed computationally. The source study handled its data this way. Raw reads were preprocessed to remove errors, and CDR3 was defined according to IMGT conventions as the region from the conserved cysteine to phenylalanine. Clonality was computed as 1 minus the Shannon entropy, with the entropy normalized by log2 of the number of productive unique TCRs. CD4 or CD8 identity of scalp clones was inferred by cross-referencing scalp TCRbeta sequences with sorted blood CD4 and CD8 repertoires. The source is immuneACCESS, and TCRdb retained only in-frame sequences with V and J called. Part of the clones is not carried over; for the studies checked, unresolved V genes explain less than half of this, and the remainder is unexplained. That table gives V, J and clone size, and the DNA gave D and trimming. This sample lists more than 11,000 clones; around 60% were detected once. Of the sample, approximately 3.6% is held by the ten largest clones.

What the authors observed across the whole study: Compared with mice, TCR sequences shared between patients were less clear, possibly partly because of HLA diversity across the patient population. Compared with normal scalp, lesional scalp, particularly in alopecia totalis/universalis, had higher clonality and more expanded CD8+ clones, which suggests antigenic drive. Unlike mouse skin, which is dominated by gammadelta T cells, normal human skin has resident alphabeta T cells that are also sequenced, and this complicates analysis of the scalp TCR repertoire.

In roughly 5 patients from the biomarker study, an additional sort separated CD25+CD127- cells out of the CD4+ cells. Lesional scalp punch biopsies and peripheral blood were collected from alopecia areata patients. After PBMCs were isolated by density centrifugation and stained for CD3, CD4 and CD8, a FACSAria was used to sort CD4+ and CD8+ T cells. Untreated alopecia areata patients were recruited as part of a multicenter biomarker study. The rearrangement joined TRBV28 to TRBJ1-2; TRBD1 lines up with 9 middle nucleotides. This receptor was obtained from a human donor with alopecia areata. Sequenced material: CD4+ Tregs sorted from blood. The DNA sequence follows: TGTGCCAGCAGTCAGGGACAGGGCCGATTTTATGGCTACACCTTC. Translated, this is CASSQGQGRFYGYTF.